This T cell receptor (beta chain) was retrieved from a study of CD8 T cells in ankylosing spondylitis (dated by TCRdb to 2015 to 2018). Some background on the complete study: The study set out to find disease-linked TCR variants by profiling T cell receptor beta repertoires in ankylosing spondylitis patients and healthy donors. Samples of peripheral blood were taken, and for ankylosing spondylitis patients, synovial fluid was collected as well. The full study cohort comprised around 23 ankylosing spondylitis patients and over a hundred healthy donors.

Taken from cysteine to phenylalanine, the CDR3 has 17 residues. The CDR3 DNA has 51 bases and is translated from base 1. Compared with germline, V lacks 2 bases and J lacks 8 bases; bases without a gene match: 15. Reading the germline V gene gives CDR1 SGHRS and CDR2 YFSETQ. General conclusions and limits of the study: A TCR beta motif of several highly homologous amino acid variants appeared characteristic of blood from ankylosing spondylitis patients. The disease-linked clones had a CD8+ phenotype and were found at relatively low frequencies in peripheral blood. Some motif variants were previously reported in synovial fluid and blood of reactive arthritis patients, suggesting common disease-initiation mechanisms. The disease-linked clones were reported to be significantly enriched in matched synovial fluid samples from ankylosing spondylitis patients.

For sequencing, an Illumina HiSeq 2500 was employed. TCR beta libraries were prepared by quantitative 5'-RACE with molecular barcodes. Regarding the original processing steps: A new computational method based on a probabilistic model of VDJ rearrangement was used to identify disease-linked TCR variants. TCRdb reanalyzed the raw reads on its own, using fastp at Q25 for trimming and MiXCR for clone calling, and kept in-frame beta chains. Entries that share a CDR3 protein sequence are merged under the most common genes and DNA. The authors' filters were not applied to this entry. This sample lists 200,000 to 250,000 distinct CDR3 sequences; roughly a tenth were detected once. Roughly 6.8% of the sample comes from the top ten. The table lists this clonotype with many counts. This receptor's antigen is unknown. Per-nucleotide qualities are absent, and no much larger clonotype sits a single base away.

Sequenced: blood, either unsorted or a sorted T cell fraction (not recorded which). The clonotype originates from a male donor with ankylosing spondylitis or in good health (not recorded which). This chain is built from TRBV5-1 and TRBJ2-1; 8 of the junction bases match TRBD2. The DNA sequence is as follows: TGCGCCAGCAGCTTTTTGGGCTGGCGGGAGGCCGAGGATGAGCAGTTCTTC. Translated, this gives CASSFLGWREAEDEQFF.